The 20 T cell receptor beta chains below were found in one sample sequenced in a study of PD-1 blockade in classical Hodgkin lymphoma. The method was immunoSEQ multiplex PCR; TCRdb's version includes in-frame clones alone and lacks a portion of them. The sample contains 30,000 to 40,000 clones, more than 85% of which appear only once. Noted time point: newly diagnosed, previously untreated cHL patient sample. CD4+ T cells were purified from thawed PBMCs by magnetic negative selection. The sequenced material came from CD4+ T cells from blood. These receptors were taken from a human donor with classical Hodgkin lymphoma.

This clone is a singleton in its sample. The rearrangement links TRBV7-2 to TRBJ2-7, with a weak D call TRBD1 (6 bases). CDR1 SGHTA and CDR2 FQGNSA come from the germline V gene. V lost 5 bases and J lost 2, with 10 bases in between. The CDR3 extends over 13 amino acids. The DNA for the CDR3 is TGTGCCAGCAGCGACACAGGGACCTACGAGCAGTACTTC. Translated: CASSDTGTYEQYF.

The CDR3 protein is CASSLRQGWTDTQYF. CDR3 DNA: TGTGCCAGCAGCTTGCGGCAGGGTTGGACAGATACGCAGTATTTT. The chain joins TRBV7-6 to TRBJ2-3; possible D gene TRBD1, 5 bases. The CDR3 runs 15 residues. The V gene lost 3 bases and the J gene lost 3 bases, with 13 bases spanning the gap. Germline V gene lookup returns CDR1 SGHVS and CDR2 FNYEAQ.

This chain connects TRBV27 to TRBJ1-4; 8 nucleotides match TRBD1. The germline gives CDR1 MNHEY, CDR2 SMNVEV (reference sequence). This CDR3 has 15 residues. After removal of 6 bases from V and 4 bases from J, the junction contained 7 bases not matched to a gene. CDR3 DNA sequence: TGTGCCAGCAGGAGACAGGGGTTGGGTAATGAAAAACTGTTTTTT. Amino acid sequence: CASRRQGLGNEKLFF.

This chain uses TRBV19 with TRBJ1-1; D perhaps matches TRBD1 (5 bases). The V end lost 7 bases, the J end lost 5 bases, and 11 bases lay between the germline ends. Germline V CDR1 and CDR2: LNHDA, SQIVND (reference sequence). The CDR3 is 12 amino acids. The CDR3 sequence: CASTGVRTEAFF. As DNA, the CDR3 is TGTGCCAGTACGGGGGTCAGGACTGAAGCTTTCTTT.

The chain uses TRBV5-1 and TRBJ2-3; 14 bases are shared with TRBD2. CDR1 is SGHRS, CDR2 YFSETQ, per germline. The junction had 5 bases not matched to a gene; V was cut back by 4 bases and J by 4 bases. CDR3 length: 16 residues. CDR3 DNA: TGCGCCAGCAGCGCCGGGACTAGCGGGAGTGCAGATACGCAGTATTTT. Its protein is CASSAGTSGSADTQYF.

The chain carries TRBV9 and TRBJ2-7, with D possibly TRBD1 on 5 matching bases. Germline CDR1 is SGDLS and CDR2 is YYNGEE. The length of the CDR3 is 13 residues. V was shortened by 0 bases and J by 3 bases, with 7 bases between the two germline ends. The CDR3, as DNA: TGTGCCAGCAGCGTAGGAGACAGCTACGAGCAGTACTTC. Its protein product is CASSVGDSYEQYF.

This chain links TRBV6-5 with TRBJ1-5, with 7 nucleotides matching TRBD1. Germline loops: CDR1 MNHEY, CDR2 SVGAGI. This CDR3 comprises 14 residues. V dropped 6 bases and J dropped 1; count of bases not matched to a gene: 3. The CDR3 DNA is TGTGCCAGCAGAAGGGGGCCCAGCAATCAGCCCCAGCATTTT. Protein sequence: CASRRGPSNQPQHF.

V and J are TRBV2 and TRBJ2-1; 8 bases agree with TRBD2. Germline CDR1 reads SNHLY; CDR2 reads FYNNEI. The CDR3 extends over 15 amino acids. V was pared by 3 bases and J by 5 bases, with 6 bases of the junction left unmatched. CDR3 region: CASSDASGGHNEQFF. CDR3 nucleotide sequence: TGTGCCAGCAGTGATGCGAGCGGGGGCCACAATGAGCAGTTCTTC.

The J gene is TRBJ1-1, the V gene TRBV28; 7 bases map to TRBD1. Germline loops: CDR1 MDHEN, CDR2 SYDVKM. The CDR3 extends over 14 amino acids. V lost 5 bases, J lost 1 base, and 4 bases stayed unmatched. The CDR3 nucleotides read TGTGCCAGCAGTGTCAGGGGGGCGAACACTGAAGCTTTCTTT. As protein: CASSVRGANTEAFF.

This rearrangement joins TRBV9 to TRBJ1-2, with D unresolved. V lost 4 bases and J lost 0, with 13 bases in between. CDR3 length: 15 amino acids. Per germline, CDR1 SGDLS and CDR2 YYNGEE. For the CDR3, the DNA is TGTGCCAGCAGCCCTGGTCCGGCCTCTAACTATGGCTACACCTTC. It yields the protein CASSPGPASNYGYTF.

The chain recombines TRBV6-1 with TRBJ1-2; D remains ambiguous. Trimming pared 1 base from V and 4 bases from J, leaving 7 bases between. The germline V gene encodes CDR1 MNHNS and CDR2 SASEGT. CDR3 size: 13 residues. The DNA for the CDR3 is TGTGCCAGCAGTGAAGGAGGGTTCTATGGCTACACCTTC. Residues: CASSEGGFYGYTF.

The CDR3 DNA reads TGTGCCAGCAGTTTAAACCCCTACGAGCAGTACTTC. Translation: CASSLNPYEQYF. The chain couples TRBV28 to TRBJ2-7, with no clear D. Germline V gives CDR1 MDHEN, CDR2 SYDVKM. The CDR3 length is 12 residues. Trimming pared 2 bases from V and 2 bases from J, leaving 4 bases between. Full variable domain (remainder filled in from reference TRBV28 and TRBJ2-7): DVKVTQSSRYLVKRTGEKVFLECVQDMDHENMFWYRQDPGLGLRLIYFSYDVKMKEKGDIPEGYSVSREKKERFSLILESASTNQTSMYLCASSLNPYEQYFGPGTRLTVT.

The J gene is TRBJ2-7, the V gene TRBV6-1; TRBD1 or TRBD2 may be the D gene (5 bases each). The CDR3 length is 15 residues. The germline V and J ends were trimmed by 9 bases and 3 bases, with 21 bases remaining between them. Germline CDR1 reads MNHNS; CDR2 reads SASEGT. The CDR3 sequence: CASMIFAGTDYEQYF. The DNA for the CDR3 is TGTGCCAGTATGATTTTCGCCGGGACGGACTACGAGCAGTACTTC.

The chain joins TRBV2 to TRBJ2-5; the D is unclear. The CDR3 runs 13 residues. V lost 5 bases to trimming and J lost 5 bases, with 12 bases between them. Germline lookup yields CDR1 SNHLY and CDR2 FYNNEI. The CDR3 DNA sequence: TGTGCCAGCAGTCCTGGACCCAGGGAGACCCAGTACTTC. This encodes CASSPGPRETQYF.

The rearrangement joins TRBV29-1 to TRBJ1-1; no reliable D call. V lost 5 bases, J lost 3 bases, and 4 bases lay in between. Germline V gene data show CDR1 as SQVTM and CDR2 as ANQGSEA. The CDR3 runs to 10 residues. The CDR3 DNA is TGCAGCGTTTCCGACACTGAAGCTTTCTTT. Translating it yields CSVSDTEAFF.

The J gene is TRBJ1-5, the V gene TRBV27, with TRBD1 matching over 10 bases. Losses at the gene ends were 6 bases for V and 7 bases for J; bases not matched to a gene: 9. Germline CDR1 is MNHEY and CDR2 is SMNVEV (reference sequence). CDR3 length: 15 residues. The CDR3 DNA reads TGTGCCAGCAGCATCTACCGGGACAGGGGACAGCCCCAGCATTTT. This gives the protein CASSIYRDRGQPQHF.

The CDR3: CASSGRTGYEQYF. Here the CDR3 DNA reads TGTGCCAGCAGCGGCAGGACGGGTTACGAGCAGTACTTC. The chain links TRBV21-1 to TRBJ2-7. TRBV21-1 is noted as a pseudogene. The CDR3 covers 13 residues.

V and J are TRBV19 and TRBJ2-4; TRBD1 matches 7 bases. The CDR3 length is 19 residues. V trimming: 0 bases; J trimming: 2 bases; junction bases outside the gene matches: 13. The germline V gene encodes CDR1 LNHDA and CDR2 SQIVND (reference sequence). The CDR3 DNA sequence: TGTGCCAGTAGTATAGATCTGGGGGACAGCGGTGAAACCAAAAACATTCAGTACTTC. It encodes CASSIDLGDSGETKNIQYF.

This rearrangement joins TRBV7-9 to TRBJ1-2, with a tentative D call TRBD1 (5 bases). Germline V gives CDR1 SEHNR, CDR2 FQNEAQ (reference sequence). This CDR3 has 17 residues. V shed 4 bases and J shed 5 bases, with 23 bases lying between them. The CDR3 loop reads CASSSRTDSFSLYGYTF. For the CDR3, the DNA is TGTGCCAGCAGCTCTAGGACTGACAGCTTCTCTCTTTATGGCTACACCTTC.

The chain recombines TRBV5-1 with TRBJ2-5, with D hard to call. The ends were cut back, 0 bases at V and 3 bases at J, with 9 bases in the middle. Germline CDR1 and CDR2: SGHRS and YFSETQ. There are 14 residues in the CDR3. CDR3: CASSLETHKETQYF. The CDR3 bases are TGCGCCAGCAGCTTGGAGACTCATAAAGAGACCCAGTACTTC.